This T cell receptor (beta chain) originates from a study of T cells in Graves' hyperthyroidism and ophthalmopathy. Study conclusions and caveats: Among thyroid clonotypes expanded above 0.001, most also appeared in blood.

V lost 0 bases to trimming and J lost 9 bases; unmatched junction nucleotides: 12. The CDR3 sequence is 17 residues long. Germline V gene lookup returns CDR1 DFQATT and CDR2 SNEGSKA (reference sequence). The source material, RNA transcripts, was used to amplify TCR beta CDR3 regions. During a first-round RT-PCR of the TCR CDR3, the HTBI primer set was used. TCRdb itself ran the multiplex PCR reads through MiXCR, one entry per CDR3 protein. The sample lists some 270,000 distinct CDR3 sequences; roughly an eighth were seen once. This clonotype was counted ten times or more. Its matching antigen is unknown.

This receptor was identified in a woman aged 40 to 49 with Graves' hyperthyroidism. Sequenced input: blood. The rearrangement joins TRBV20-1 to TRBJ2-1; TRBD2 matches at 12 bases. CDR3 sequence reads: CSARDRTSGILRGEQFF. The CDR3 region has the DNA TGCAGTGCTAGAGATCGGACTAGCGGGATCCTTAGGGGTGAGCAGTTCTTC.